The entry below gives a single T cell receptor beta chain sequence along with its context. The data originate from a study of OX40 agonist ivuxolimab in advanced cancers. Measured with immunoSEQ multiplex PCR; TCRdb has only the in-frame clones, and not every one. Found here are some 97,000 clones, around 91% of them singletons; the top ten hold 0.15% to 0.2%. No patient had autoimmune disease or received systemic immunosuppression. This CDR3 is 16 amino acids long. V dropped 7 bases and J dropped 0 bases, with 13 bases sitting between them. From germline, CDR1 is MDHEN and CDR2 SYDVKM. This clonotype was sampled from an adult with an advanced solid tumor such as melanoma, head and neck, liver or kidney cancer. The V gene is TRBV28, the J gene TRBJ2-6; perhaps TRBD2 as D (6 bases). The sequencing here drew on CD4+ or CD8+ T cells sorted from blood, taken in a trial of the OX40 agonist ivuxolimab. In nucleotides, the CDR3 is TGTGCCAGCACCGGGGGAGGCTCCTCTGGGGCCAACGTCCTGACTTTC. It codes for CASTGGGSSGANVLTF.